Listed below are T cell receptor beta chains from one sample, sequenced in a study of T cell responses to AZD1222 COVID-19 vaccine. Data came from immunoSEQ multiplex PCR; TCRdb stores just in-frame clones and leaves some out. Of approximately 74,000 clones listed, roughly nine tenths are singletons. The sequences come from peripheral blood, collected 28 days after the second AZD1222 dose. The receptors derive from an adult who received the AZD1222 COVID-19 vaccine. Each CDR3 is given with its conserved first and last residue. A D gene is named only where the DNA matches it firmly. Clone size, where shown, is once, few, many, or a class for clones that have expanded.

j_gene	d_gene	v_gene	abundance	CDR3nt	CDR3aa
TRBJ1-6	TRBD1	TRBV7-9	once	TGTGCCAGCAGCCCCGGGACAGGGCTTTCACCCCTCCACTTT	CASSPGTGLSPLHF
TRBJ2-7	.	TRBV29-1	.	TGCAGCGTTGCAGCGAACCCCTCCTACGAGCAGTACTTC	CSVAANPSYEQYF
TRBJ1-2	TRBD1	TRBV6-5	few	TGTGCCAGCAGTTACTCAAGTCCCGGGACAGGGAACGGCTACACCTTC	CASSYSSPGTGNGYTF
TRBJ2-7	.	TRBV6-5	.	TGTGCCAGCAGTTACTCCCCCTTCTCCTACGAGCAGTACTTC	CASSYSPFSYEQYF
TRBJ1-5	TRBD1	TRBV2	.	TGTGCCAGCAAGTCCCGGACAGGGCGAAATCAGCCCCAGCATTTT	CASKSRTGRNQPQHF
TRBJ2-1	TRBD2	TRBV19	.	TGTGCCAGTAGTATAGATGGCCACCCGGGGATTAGCGGGAGGGCCAGGTTATCCAATGAGCAGTTCTTC	CASSIDGHPGISGRARLSNEQFF
TRBJ2-1	.	TRBV4-1	.	TGCGCCAGCAGCCTATACAATGAGCAGTTCTTC	CASSLYNEQFF
TRBJ1-1	.	TRBV6-5	.	TGTGCCAGCAGTTACGGGCGGAACACTGAAGCTTTCTTT	CASSYGRNTEAFF
TRBJ1-2	TRBD1	TRBV12-5	.	TGTGCTAGTGGTTCGACAGGGAATTGGTCCCGATATGGCTACACCTTC	CASGSTGNWSRYGYTF
TRBJ1-2	.	TRBV7-2	once	TGTGCCAGCAGCTTAGAGGAGGGCAGTAACTATGGCTACACCTTC	CASSLEEGSNYGYTF
TRBJ1-5	.	TRBV18	.	TGTGCCAGCTCCGGTTCGGGTCAGAACAATCAGCCCCAGCATTTT	CASSGSGQNNQPQHF
TRBJ1-3	.	TRBV2	.	TGTGCCAGCAGTCCAGGCGTCTCTGGAAACACCATATATTTT	CASSPGVSGNTIYF
TRBJ2-1	TRBD2	TRBV19	few	TGTGCCAGTAGTACGATAGCGGGAGATCGGCAGTTCTTC	CASSTIAGDRQFF
TRBJ1-6	.	TRBV6-6	.	TGTGCCAGCAAAAACGAGAGGGATTGGGGAAATTCACCCCTCCACTTT	CASKNERDWGNSPLHF
TRBJ1-1	.	TRBV14	few	TGTGCCAGCAGCCCGAGGGAGTTGAACACTGAAGCTTTCTTT	CASSPRELNTEAFF
TRBJ2-7	TRBD2	TRBV7-2	.	TGTGCCAGCAGGGAAGCGGGAGTGAACGAGCAGTACTTC	CASREAGVNEQYF
TRBJ1-2	.	TRBV7-8	.	TGTGCCAGCAGCCTCCTTAATGGCTACACCTTC	CASSLLNGYTF
TRBJ1-1	.	TRBV6-5	.	TGTGCCTTTCGCCCCAACAGGGCCGGGAACACTGAAGCTTTCTTT	CAFRPNRAGNTEAFF
TRBJ1-5	TRBD1	TRBV5-8	.	TGTGCCAGCAGCTTGTGGGGGGACAGTAGCAATCAGCCCCAGCATTTT	CASSLWGDSSNQPQHF
TRBJ2-5	.	TRBV11-3	.	TGTGCCAGCAGCTTAGGCAGGGCGCAAGAGACCCAGTACTTC	CASSLGRAQETQYF
TRBJ1-1	TRBD1	TRBV3-1/TRBV3-2	once	TGTGCCAGCAGCGAGGCCGGGACAGAGAACACTGAAGCTTTCTTT	CASSEAGTENTEAFF
TRBJ1-1	TRBD1	TRBV3-1/TRBV3-2	.	TGTGCCAGCAGCCAAGGTGGTAGAGGGGGCAAGGCTTTCTTT	CASSQGGRGGKAFF
TRBJ1-4	TRBD1	TRBV27	.	TGTGCCAGCAGACGACGGACAGGGGGAAATGAAAAACTGTTTTTT	CASRRRTGGNEKLFF
TRBJ1-1	TRBD1	TRBV3-1/TRBV3-2	.	TGTGCCAGCATCAAGGGGACAGGGCCCACTGAAGCTTTCTTT	CASIKGTGPTEAFF
TRBJ2-5	TRBD1	TRBV9	.	TGTGCCAGCAGCGTAGGGCAGGGGGAGCTACAAGAGACCCAGTACTTC	CASSVGQGELQETQYF
TRBJ2-1	.	TRBV12-3/TRBV12-4	.	TGTGCCAGCAGTTTCTCGACGCAGGCTGAGCAGTTCTTC	CASSFSTQAEQFF
TRBJ2-7	TRBD1	TRBV30	.	TGTGCCTCCCGCAGGGGACAGGGGGCCTACGAGCAGTACTTC	CASRRGQGAYEQYF
TRBJ2-1	.	TRBV30	.	TGTGCCTGGAGTGTACCCCTAAGGAGTGGGTCCTACAATGAGCAGTTCTTC	CAWSVPLRSGSYNEQFF
TRBJ1-2	.	TRBV6-5	.	TGTGCCAGCAGGCGGGACATGGGCTATGGCTACACCTTC	CASRRDMGYGYTF
TRBJ1-5	.	TRBV27	few	TGTGCCAGCAGTTTGAACTGGTTGACGACCCAGCATTTT	CASSLNWLTTQHF
TRBJ2-7	.	TRBV9	.	TGTGCCAGCAGCGTAGACGGAGAGCCCTACGAGCAGTACTTC	CASSVDGEPYEQYF
TRBJ1-5	.	TRBV28	few	TGTGCCAGCAGTCCTCCCGTCAATCAGCCCCAGCATTTT	CASSPPVNQPQHF
TRBJ1-5	TRBD1	TRBV27	.	TGTGCCAGCCGGCGGGGGACAGGGGGCTCCAATCAGCCCCAGCATTTT	CASRRGTGGSNQPQHF
TRBJ2-1	.	TRBV1	once	TGCACCAGCAGCCAAGATAGGAAACTAGCGGGAGCTTCGAATGAGCAGTTCTTC	CTSSQDRKLAGASNEQFF
TRBJ2-2	TRBD1	TRBV24-1	.	TGTGCCACCAGTGTGGCAGGGGGCGGGGAGCTGTTTTTT	CATSVAGGGELFF
TRBJ1-3	TRBD1	TRBV18	.	TGTGCCAGCTCACGGGACTGGACAGGGAATGGAAACACCATATATTTT	CASSRDWTGNGNTIYF
TRBJ2-5	.	TRBV2	.	TGTGCCAGCAGTTTTCAGGGGTCGGGGGAGACCCAGTACTTC	CASSFQGSGETQYF
TRBJ1-2	.	TRBV7-9	once	TGTGCCAGCAGCTTCGGGGGGAACTATGGCTACACCTTC	CASSFGGNYGYTF
TRBJ1-5	.	TRBV30	.	TGTGCCTGGACCCCCGGGACCCGTAGCAATCAGCCCCAGCATTTT	CAWTPGTRSNQPQHF
TRBJ2-1	.	TRBV7-3	.	TGTGCCAGCAGCTTAACGCATGGTGAGCAGTTCTTC	CASSLTHGEQFF
TRBJ2-1	.	TRBV5-1	.	TGCGCCAGCAGCCGGCAAAATGAGCAGTTCTTC	CASSRQNEQFF
TRBJ2-1	.	TRBV7-6	.	TGTGCCAGCAGCTTAGCGGTGCTAGCGAATGAGCAGTTCTTC	CASSLAVLANEQFF
TRBJ2-7	TRBD1	TRBV18	.	TGTGCCAGCTCACTAGGACAGGCCGCCTACGAGCAGTACTTC	CASSLGQAAYEQYF
TRBJ2-1	TRBD1	TRBV27	.	TGTGCCAGCAGTCTATACCCGTACAGGACAGGGGGGATGAGGGAGCAGTTCTTC	CASSLYPYRTGGMREQFF
TRBJ2-7	TRBD2	TRBV12-5	.	TGTGCTAGTCGGACTAGCGGTACCTACGAGCAGTACTTC	CASRTSGTYEQYF
TRBJ2-3	.	TRBV7-2	.	TGTGCCAGCACCCAACCGGGACTTCTCTTAGGTACGCAGTATTTT	CASTQPGLLLGTQYF
TRBJ1-1	.	TRBV1	.	TGCACCAGCAGCCAAGAGCGCCGGGAAAAGAACACTGAAGCTTTCTTT	CTSSQERREKNTEAFF
TRBJ2-7	.	TRBV10-3	.	TGTGCCATCAGGCAGACTAGACAATCCTACGAGCAGTACTTC	CAIRQTRQSYEQYF
TRBJ1-2	.	TRBV19	.	TGTGCCAGTAGTAATCCCGGGGAGCACTATGGCTACACCTTC	CASSNPGEHYGYTF
TRBJ1-6	.	TRBV12-5	.	TGTGCTAGTGGTCAGGAATTGAATTCACCCCTCCACTTT	CASGQELNSPLHF
TRBJ2-1	.	TRBV7-2	.	TGTGCCAGCAGCTTACTAGCCTGGGGGCTTGCTGGCAATGAGCAGTTCTTC	CASSLLAWGLAGNEQFF
TRBJ2-1	.	TRBV7-2	.	TGTGCCAGCAGCCCTAACCAGGTAATAGGCAATGAGCAGTTCTTC	CASSPNQVIGNEQFF
TRBJ2-5	.	TRBV7-2	.	TGTGCCAGCAGCTCGTCCAGGGGGGGAGAGACCCAGTACTTC	CASSSSRGGETQYF